Below, 21 T cell receptor beta chains from the same sample are listed, as sequenced in a study of blood T cell repertoires in COVID-19. Method: immunoSEQ multiplex PCR; TCRdb's copy keeps in-frame clones and lacks some. The sample carries 150,000 to 200,000 clones, 85% recorded once. Material for sequencing was peripheral blood. The receptors come from a human donor with acute or convalescent COVID-19. The donor label of this sample is uncertain.

The chain combines TRBV5-1 with TRBJ2-7, with TRBD1 identical over 7 bases. This CDR3 comprises 15 residues. Germline V lookup: CDR1 SGHRS, CDR2 YFSETQ. The V segment lost 7 bases and the J segment 2 bases; nucleotides outside the gene matches: 12. CDR3 DNA sequence: TGCGCCAGCGCACCCCGGACAGGAGCTACCTACGAGCAGTACTTC. Its translation: CASAPRTGATYEQYF.

This chain links TRBV19 with TRBJ1-6; 9 bases are shared with TRBD1. This CDR3 is built from 17 residues. Germline CDR1 is LNHDA and CDR2 is SQIVND (reference sequence). J gave up 11 bases and V 2 bases, and 13 bases lay outside the gene matches. CDR3 DNA: TGTGCCAGTAGTATACCGGGACAGGGAACAATTTGGCCACCCCTCCACTTT. Residues: CASSIPGQGTIWPPLHF.

This sequence joins TRBV28 and TRBJ1-5; 7 bases are a match to TRBD1. The junction had 3 bases not matched to a gene; V was cut back by 3 bases and J by 4 bases. The germline V gene encodes CDR1 MDHEN and CDR2 SYDVKM. This CDR3 comprises 14 residues. CDR3 sequence (DNA): TGTGCCAGCAGTTTGTTACAGGGGAATCAGCCCCAGCATTTT. Translating gives CASSLLQGNQPQHF.

The genes are TRBV4-2 and TRBJ2-4; D gene uncertain. The CDR3 has 14 amino acids. Per germline, CDR1 LGHNA and CDR2 YNFKEQ. Trimming cost V 3 bases and J 10 bases, with 16 bases left between them. CDR3: CASSQLTPPAIQYF. CDR3 bases: TGTGCCAGCAGCCAGCTCACCCCCCCCGCGATTCAGTACTTC.

The chain uses TRBV14 and TRBJ1-1; tentatively, D is TRBD1 (6 bases). Trimming pared 4 bases from V and 6 bases from J, leaving 21 bases between. CDR1 and CDR2 from the germline V gene are SGHDN and FVKESK. The CDR3 loop spans 16 amino acids. In nucleotides, the CDR3 is TGTGCCAGCAGCCGAGGGGGAGTCCGGGTGGTGGCTGAAGCTTTCTTT. Amino acids: CASSRGGVRVVAEAFF.

This chain uses TRBV4-2 with TRBJ1-5; 8 bases are a match to TRBD1. The CDR3 has 18 amino acids. In germline, CDR1 is LGHNA, CDR2 YNFKEQ. V gave up 1 base and J gave up 0 bases; unmatched junction bases: 8. Here the CDR3 DNA reads TGTGCCAGCAGCCAAGGGGGACGGACAGGGTATAGCAATCAGCCCCAGCATTTT. Its protein is CASSQGGRTGYSNQPQHF.

This chain connects TRBV3-1 (or the pseudogene TRBV3-2) to TRBJ1-6, with a weak D call TRBD1 (5 bases). V shed 0 bases and J shed 8 bases, with 20 bases lying between them. The CDR3 has 18 amino acids. The V gene's germline CDR1 is LGHDT and CDR2 YNNKEL (reference sequence). The CDR3 is CASSQEFGVGVGHSPLHF. The DNA for the CDR3 is TGTGCCAGCAGCCAAGAGTTTGGTGTAGGGGTGGGCCATTCACCCCTCCACTTT.

The V call is TRBV7-9, the J call TRBJ2-1; TRBD1 might be the D (5 bases). Germline CDR1 and CDR2: SEHNR and FQNEAQ (reference sequence). The CDR3 runs to 14 residues. Trimming removed 8 bases from V and 0 bases from J, with 11 bases in between. CDR3 nucleotides: TGTGCCAGCCATGACAGACACTCCTACAATGAGCAGTTCTTC. Translating it yields CASHDRHSYNEQFF.

The chain uses TRBV3-1 (or the pseudogene TRBV3-2) and TRBJ2-5, with 12 bases aligning to TRBD2. The CDR3 sequence is 14 residues long. The ends lost 4 bases at V and 5 bases at J; junction bases unmatched: 2. Germline CDR1 is LGHDT and CDR2 is YNNKEL (reference sequence). CDR3 sequence reads: CASSPGTSGETQYF. The CDR3 DNA reads as TGTGCCAGCAGCCCCGGGACTAGCGGGGAGACCCAGTACTTC.

V usage is TRBV5-4 and J usage is TRBJ1-6; 9 bases agree with TRBD1. The ends lost 2 bases at V and 10 bases at J; junction bases unmatched: 7. Germline V CDR1 and CDR2: SGHNT, YYREEE (reference sequence). CDR3 length equals 15 residues. CDR3: CASSLQQGAESPLHF. CDR3 coding DNA: TGTGCCAGCAGCTTACAACAGGGGGCAGAATCACCCCTCCACTTT.

J is TRBJ1-6 and V is TRBV9; 7 bases fit TRBD1. The CDR3 has 14 amino acids. Germline CDR1 SGDLS, CDR2 YYNGEE. J gave up 10 bases and V 4 bases, and 8 bases lay outside the gene matches. The CDR3 DNA is TGTGCCAGCAGCCAATTACAGGGGTCATCACCCCTCCACTTT. This codes for CASSQLQGSSPLHF. Using reference TRBV9 and TRBJ1-6 for the parts outside the CDR3, the full variable domain is DSGVTQTPKHLITATGQRVTLRCSPRSGDLSVYWYQQSLDQGLQFLIQYYNGEERAKGNILERFSAQQFPDLHSELNLSSLELGDSALYFCASSQLQGSSPLHFGNGTRLTVT.

This chain connects TRBV5-1 to TRBJ2-3, with D possibly TRBD2 on 5 matching bases. In germline, CDR1 is SGHRS, CDR2 YFSETQ. V was clipped by 4 bases and J by 8 bases, with 14 bases between them. CDR3 length equals 13 residues. The CDR3 region has the DNA TGCGCCAGCAGCCCGGAAGGGAGAAGTACGCAGTATTTT. It codes for CASSPEGRSTQYF.

The chain couples TRBV21-1 to TRBJ1-4. TRBV21-1 is described as a pseudogene. CDR3 length: 14 residues. The CDR3 region has the DNA TGTGCCAGCACGACCGGCAGGGAGGATGAAAAACTGTTTTTT. It translates to CASTTGREDEKLFF.

V is TRBV2 and J is TRBJ2-7; TRBD1 might be the D (5 bases). This CDR3 has 14 residues. Germline CDR1 is SNHLY and CDR2 is FYNNEI. V was shortened by 6 bases and J by 4 bases, with 16 bases between the two germline ends. The CDR3 is CASRPRVTQYEQYF. DNA for the CDR3: TGTGCCAGCAGGCCCAGGGTCACCCAGTACGAGCAGTACTTC.

The rearrangement uses TRBV6-5 and TRBJ1-6; a possible D gene is TRBD1 (5 bases). Germline-derived CDR1 and CDR2 are MNHEY and SVGAGI. Trimming removed 8 bases from V and 5 bases from J, with 13 bases in between. The CDR3 sequence is 14 residues long. DNA of the CDR3: TGTGCCAGCGGAGGGACCCAACATAATTCACCCCTCCACTTT. Translated: CASGGTQHNSPLHF.

The V gene is TRBV30, the J gene TRBJ1-6, with unresolved D. Trimming shortened V by 0 bases and J by 3 bases, and 12 bases separated the two germline ends. CDR1 and CDR2 from the germline V gene are GTSNPN and SVGIG (reference sequence). The CDR3 runs to 16 residues. The CDR3 nucleotides are TGTGCCTGGAGTGTACCCGGCAGACTCTATAATTCACCCCTCCACTTT. Amino acid sequence: CAWSVPGRLYNSPLHF.

This clone came up a few times. V gene TRBV11-3 combines with J gene TRBJ1-2; TRBD1 aligns across 10 bases. Trimming at V came to 5 bases and at J to 4 bases, leaving 7 bases not matched to a gene. This CDR3 spans 15 amino acids. The germline V gene has CDR1 SGHNT and CDR2 YENEEA. CDR3 amino acids: CASSLGQGDLYGYTF. DNA of the CDR3: TGTGCCAGCAGCCTCGGACAGGGGGACCTCTATGGCTACACCTTC.

The chain links TRBV5-8 to TRBJ2-2; weak D call: TRBD2 (6 bases). Germline lookup yields CDR1 SGHTS and CDR2 YDEGEE. This CDR3 contains 17 residues. V gave up 2 bases and J gave up 1 base, with 15 bases separating them. The CDR3 loop reads CASSFSGARGNTGELFF. CDR3 nucleotide sequence: TGTGCCAGCAGCTTCTCGGGAGCTAGAGGGAACACCGGGGAGCTGTTTTTT.

V gene TRBV25-1 combines with J gene TRBJ2-3; weak D call: TRBD1 (7 bases). Germline CDR1 is MGHDK and CDR2 is SYGVNS. Between the trimmed V and J ends, which lost 5 bases and 11 bases, there was a span of 23 bases. CDR3 length equals 15 residues. The CDR3 protein is CASSRQGGPSRGQYF. The CDR3 DNA sequence: TGTGCCAGCAGTCGTCAGGGGGGTCCCTCCCGCGGGCAGTATTTT.

The V gene is TRBV6-5, the J gene TRBJ1-2, with D unresolved. The germline V gene has CDR1 MNHEY and CDR2 SVGAGI. The CDR3 has 14 residues. Trimming cost V 0 bases and J 4 bases, with 9 bases left between them. In DNA form, the CDR3 reads TGTGCCAGCAGTTACTCAGGGAGTCGCTATGGCTACACCTTC. Its translation is CASSYSGSRYGYTF.

The chain recombines TRBV2 with TRBJ1-5; D may be TRBD1 (5 bases). CDR1 is SNHLY, CDR2 FYNNEI, per germline. CDR3 length: 13 residues. The germline V and J ends were trimmed by 4 bases and 3 bases, with 7 bases remaining between them. This CDR3 is CASSGQPNQPQHF. In DNA form, the CDR3 reads TGTGCCAGCAGTGGACAGCCCAATCAGCCCCAGCATTTT.